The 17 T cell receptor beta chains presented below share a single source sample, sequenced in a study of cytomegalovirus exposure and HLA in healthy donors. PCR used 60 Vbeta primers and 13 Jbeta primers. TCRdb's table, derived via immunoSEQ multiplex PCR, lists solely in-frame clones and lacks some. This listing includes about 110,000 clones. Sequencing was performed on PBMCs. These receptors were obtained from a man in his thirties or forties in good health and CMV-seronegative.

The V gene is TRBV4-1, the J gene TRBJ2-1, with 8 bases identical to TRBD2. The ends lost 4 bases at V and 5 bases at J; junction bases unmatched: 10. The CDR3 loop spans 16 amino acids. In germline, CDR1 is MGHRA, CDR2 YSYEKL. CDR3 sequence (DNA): TGCGCCAGCAGCCCGATGGCTAGCGGGCCCAACAATGAGCAGTTCTTC. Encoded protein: CASSPMASGPNNEQFF.

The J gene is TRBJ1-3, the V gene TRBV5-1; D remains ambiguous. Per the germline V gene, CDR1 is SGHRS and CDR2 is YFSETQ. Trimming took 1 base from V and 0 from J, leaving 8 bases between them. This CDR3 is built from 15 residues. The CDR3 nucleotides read TGCGCCAGCAGCTTGTCGCACTTCTCTGGAAACACCATATATTTT. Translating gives CASSLSHFSGNTIYF.

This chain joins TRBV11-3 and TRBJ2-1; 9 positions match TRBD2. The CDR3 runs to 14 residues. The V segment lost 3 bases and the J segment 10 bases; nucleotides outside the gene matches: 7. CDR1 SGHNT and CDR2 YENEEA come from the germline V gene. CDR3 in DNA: TGTGCCAGCAGCTTTACCGGGACTAGCAGCGAGCAGTTCTTC. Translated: CASSFTGTSSEQFF.

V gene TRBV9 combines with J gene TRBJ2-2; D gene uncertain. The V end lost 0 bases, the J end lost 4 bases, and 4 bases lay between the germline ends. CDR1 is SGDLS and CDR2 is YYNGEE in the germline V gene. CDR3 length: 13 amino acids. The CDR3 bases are TGTGCCAGCAGCGTAGGACTCACCGGGGAGCTGTTTTTT. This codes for CASSVGLTGELFF.

CDR3 coding DNA: TGTGCCAGCAGCGTAAGCGCGGGGGGTGGGACAGATACGCAGTATTTT. Its translation is CASSVSAGGGTDTQYF. The chain has TRBV9 and TRBJ2-3, with 8 bases identical to TRBD2. This CDR3 is 16 amino acids long. V was clipped by 1 base and J by 3 bases; unmatched bases: 7. Per germline, CDR1 SGDLS and CDR2 YYNGEE.

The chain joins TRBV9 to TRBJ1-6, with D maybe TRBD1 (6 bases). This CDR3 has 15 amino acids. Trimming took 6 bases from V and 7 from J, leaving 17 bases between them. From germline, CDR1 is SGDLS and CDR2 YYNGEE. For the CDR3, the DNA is TGTGCCAGCAAAGGTTCTAACAGGGAAAATTCACCCCTCCACTTT. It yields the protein CASKGSNRENSPLHF. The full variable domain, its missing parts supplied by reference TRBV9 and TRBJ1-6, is DSGVTQTPKHLITATGQRVTLRCSPRSGDLSVYWYQQSLDQGLQFLIQYYNGEERAKGNILERFSAQQFPDLHSELNLSSLELGDSALYFCASKGSNRENSPLHFGNGTRLTVT.

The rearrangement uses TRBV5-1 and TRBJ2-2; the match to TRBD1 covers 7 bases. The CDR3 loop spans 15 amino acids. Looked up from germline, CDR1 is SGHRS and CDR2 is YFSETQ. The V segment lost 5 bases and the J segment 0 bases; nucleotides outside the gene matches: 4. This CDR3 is CASRTGTANTGELFF. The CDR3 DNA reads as TGCGCCAGCAGGACCGGGACAGCGAACACCGGGGAGCTGTTTTTT.

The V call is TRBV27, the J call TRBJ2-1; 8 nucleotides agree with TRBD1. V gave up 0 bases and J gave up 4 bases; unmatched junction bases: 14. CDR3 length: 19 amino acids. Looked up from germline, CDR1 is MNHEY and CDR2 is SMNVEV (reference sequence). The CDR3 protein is CASSLSAPRGPEHYNEQFF. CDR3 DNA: TGTGCCAGCAGTTTATCAGCCCCCAGGGGGCCTGAACATTACAATGAGCAGTTCTTC.

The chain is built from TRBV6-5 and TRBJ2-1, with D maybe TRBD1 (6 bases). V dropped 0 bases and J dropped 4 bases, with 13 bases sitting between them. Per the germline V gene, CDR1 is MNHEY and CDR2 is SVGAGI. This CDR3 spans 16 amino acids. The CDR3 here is CASSYSMATGYNEQFF. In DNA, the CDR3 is TGTGCCAGCAGTTACTCGATGGCTACAGGGTACAATGAGCAGTTCTTC.

The DNA of the CDR3 is TGTGCCAGCAGCCACCGGGTCACTAGCACAGATACGCAGTATTTT. Translated, it gives CASSHRVTSTDTQYF. V gene TRBV4-2 combines with J gene TRBJ2-3; D is unresolved. The CDR3 runs to 15 residues. V was clipped by 3 bases and J by 0 bases, with 10 bases between them. Germline loops: CDR1 LGHNA, CDR2 YNFKEQ.

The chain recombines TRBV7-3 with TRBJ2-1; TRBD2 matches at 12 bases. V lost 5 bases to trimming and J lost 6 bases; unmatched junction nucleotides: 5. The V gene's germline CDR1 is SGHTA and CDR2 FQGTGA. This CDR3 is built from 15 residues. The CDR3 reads CASSLAGGLRNEQFF. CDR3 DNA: TGTGCCAGCAGCCTAGCGGGGGGGCTCCGCAATGAGCAGTTCTTC.

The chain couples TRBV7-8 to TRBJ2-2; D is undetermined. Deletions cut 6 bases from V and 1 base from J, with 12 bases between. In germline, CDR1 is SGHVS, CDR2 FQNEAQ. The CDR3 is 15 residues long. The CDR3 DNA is TGTGCCAGCAGGAAGAGCCTAGGGAACACCGGGGAGCTGTTTTTT. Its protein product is CASRKSLGNTGELFF.

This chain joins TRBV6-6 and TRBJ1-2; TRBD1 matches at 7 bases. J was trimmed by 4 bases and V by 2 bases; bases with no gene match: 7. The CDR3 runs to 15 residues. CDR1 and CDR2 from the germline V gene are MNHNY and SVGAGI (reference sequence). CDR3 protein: CASSYGQAEFYGYTF. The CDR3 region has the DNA TGTGCCAGCAGTTACGGACAGGCAGAGTTCTATGGCTACACCTTC.

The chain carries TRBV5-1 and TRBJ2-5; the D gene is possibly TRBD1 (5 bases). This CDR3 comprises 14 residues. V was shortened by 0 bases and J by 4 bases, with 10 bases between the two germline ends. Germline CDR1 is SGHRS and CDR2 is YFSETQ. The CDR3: CASSLAQGRETQYF. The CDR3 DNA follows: TGCGCCAGCAGCTTGGCGCAGGGAAGAGAGACCCAGTACTTC.

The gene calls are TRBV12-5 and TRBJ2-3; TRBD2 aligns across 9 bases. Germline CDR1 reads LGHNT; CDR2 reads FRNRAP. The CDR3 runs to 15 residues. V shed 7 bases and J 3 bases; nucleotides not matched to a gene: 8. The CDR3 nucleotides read TGTGCTAGTGCCCCGCGGGGGGGCCGTACAGATACGCAGTATTTT. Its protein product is CASAPRGGRTDTQYF.

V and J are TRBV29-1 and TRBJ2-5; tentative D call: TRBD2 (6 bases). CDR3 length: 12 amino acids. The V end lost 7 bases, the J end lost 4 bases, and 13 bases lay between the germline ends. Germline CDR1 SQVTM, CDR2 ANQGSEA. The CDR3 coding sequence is TGCAGCGGGGAGGACAAACGAGAGACCCAGTACTTC. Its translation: CSGEDKRETQYF. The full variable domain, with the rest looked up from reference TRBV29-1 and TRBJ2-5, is SAVISQKPSRDICQRGTSLTIQCQVDSQVTMMFWYRQQPGQSLTLIATANQGSEATYESGFVIDKFPISRPNLTFSTLTVSNMSPEDSSIYLCSGEDKRETQYFGPGTRLLVL.

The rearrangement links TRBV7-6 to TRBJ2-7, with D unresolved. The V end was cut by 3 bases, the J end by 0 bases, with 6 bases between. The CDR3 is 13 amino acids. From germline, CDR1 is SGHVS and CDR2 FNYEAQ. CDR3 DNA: TGTGCCAGCAGCTTGGAGAACTCCTACGAGCAGTACTTC. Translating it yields CASSLENSYEQYF.